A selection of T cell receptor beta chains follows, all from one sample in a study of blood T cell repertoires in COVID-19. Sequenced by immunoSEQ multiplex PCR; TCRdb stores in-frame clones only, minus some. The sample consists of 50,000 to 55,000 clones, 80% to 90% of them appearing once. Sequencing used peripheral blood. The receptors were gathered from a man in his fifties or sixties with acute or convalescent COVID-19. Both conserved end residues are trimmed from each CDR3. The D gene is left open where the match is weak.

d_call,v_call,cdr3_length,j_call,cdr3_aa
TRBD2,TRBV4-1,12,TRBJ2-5,ASSLLAGVETQY
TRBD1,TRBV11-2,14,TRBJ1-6,ASSPQGQGYNSPLH
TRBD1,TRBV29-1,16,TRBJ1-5,SVERGTGGSDPGQPQH
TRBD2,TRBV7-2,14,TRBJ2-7,ASSQLGASGTYEQY
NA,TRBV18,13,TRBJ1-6,ASSPNGGKGSPLH
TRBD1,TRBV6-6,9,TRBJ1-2,AAQGTYGYT
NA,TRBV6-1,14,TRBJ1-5,ASSVGRMNSNQPQH
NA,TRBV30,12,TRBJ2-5,AWSPPTSQETQY
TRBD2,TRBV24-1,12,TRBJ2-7,ATSGMREISEQY
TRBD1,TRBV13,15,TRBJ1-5,ASGFGTGGKSNQPQH
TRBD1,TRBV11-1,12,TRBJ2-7,ASSSRQGGYEQY
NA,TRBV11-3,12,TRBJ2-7,ASSSDRNSYEQY
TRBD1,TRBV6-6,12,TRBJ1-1,ASSSHRGNTEAF
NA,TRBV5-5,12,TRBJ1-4,ASSLMAANEKLF
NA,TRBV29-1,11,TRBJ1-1,SVGGRMNTEAF
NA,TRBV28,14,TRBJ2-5,ASTPVVIELQETQY
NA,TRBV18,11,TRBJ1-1,ASSPDSRTEAF
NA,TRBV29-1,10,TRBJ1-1,SVEQMNTEAF
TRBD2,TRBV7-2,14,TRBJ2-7,ASSPGLAVSSYEQY
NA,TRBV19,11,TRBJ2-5,ASSGRTQETQY
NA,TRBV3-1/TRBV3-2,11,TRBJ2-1,ASSQSGYNEQF
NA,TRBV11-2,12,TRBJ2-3,ASSQQRGTDTQY
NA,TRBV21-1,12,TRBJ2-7,ASVTGGDPHEQY
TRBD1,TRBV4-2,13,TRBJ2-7,ASSQEGTGSYEQY
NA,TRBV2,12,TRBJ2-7,ASTSRVLSYEQY
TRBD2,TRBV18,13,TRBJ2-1,ASSPRTSVIAEQF
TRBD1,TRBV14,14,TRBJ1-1,ASSLPGQGGKTEAF
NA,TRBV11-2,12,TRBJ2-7,ASSPGLQRGEQY
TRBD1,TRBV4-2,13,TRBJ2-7,ASSQTTGQSYEQY
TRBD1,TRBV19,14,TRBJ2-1,ASSIALTGVHNEQF
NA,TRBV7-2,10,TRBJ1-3,ASSSVRNTIY
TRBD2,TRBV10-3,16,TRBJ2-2,AIRRTSGGDTNTGELF
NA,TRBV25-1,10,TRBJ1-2,ASSDTGLGYT